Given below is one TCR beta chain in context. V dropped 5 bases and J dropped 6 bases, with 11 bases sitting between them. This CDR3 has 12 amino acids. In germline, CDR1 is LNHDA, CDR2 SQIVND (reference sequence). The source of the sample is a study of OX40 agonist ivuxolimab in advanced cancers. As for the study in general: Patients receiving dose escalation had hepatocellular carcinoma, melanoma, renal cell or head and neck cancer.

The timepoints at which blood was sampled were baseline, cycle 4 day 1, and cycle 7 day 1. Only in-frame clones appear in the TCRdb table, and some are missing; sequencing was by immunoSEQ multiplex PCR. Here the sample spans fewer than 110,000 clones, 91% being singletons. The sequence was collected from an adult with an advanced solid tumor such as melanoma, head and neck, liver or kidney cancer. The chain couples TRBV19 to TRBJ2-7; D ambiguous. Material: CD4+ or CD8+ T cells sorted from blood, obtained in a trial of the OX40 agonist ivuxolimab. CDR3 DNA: TGTGCCAGTAGTGTCAAGGTGGGCGAGCAGTACTTC. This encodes CASSVKVGEQYF.